The source of this T cell receptor (beta chain) is a study of T cells in Graves' hyperthyroidism and ophthalmopathy. General study findings and limits: Blood also held most thyroid clonotypes expanded beyond 0.001. The model foresaw ophthalmopathy a median roughly 6.6 months prior to onset.

The CDR3 contains 14 residues. V was cut by 3 bases and J by 5 bases, with 14 bases left in between. Germline assignment: CDR1 DFQATT and CDR2 SNEGSKA (reference sequence). About this clonotype itself: Antigen: not known.

Template material for amplifying TCR beta CDR3 regions consisted of RNA transcripts. The HTBI set primed first-round TCR CDR3 RT-PCR. TCRdb re-called the multiplex PCR reads with MiXCR, one entry per CDR3 protein. This sample has more than 550,000 distinct CDR3 sequences, with 45% found just once. Sequencing was performed on peripheral blood or thyroid tissue (not recorded which). The chain combines TRBV20-1 with TRBJ1-5; TRBD1 is a possible D gene (6 bases). The origin of this receptor is an adult man with Graves' disease, either hyperthyroidism or ophthalmopathy (not recorded which). The CDR3 nucleotides read TGCAGTGCTAGTATTGGGGACACATATCAGCCCCAGCATTTT. It specifies CSASIGDTYQPQHF.